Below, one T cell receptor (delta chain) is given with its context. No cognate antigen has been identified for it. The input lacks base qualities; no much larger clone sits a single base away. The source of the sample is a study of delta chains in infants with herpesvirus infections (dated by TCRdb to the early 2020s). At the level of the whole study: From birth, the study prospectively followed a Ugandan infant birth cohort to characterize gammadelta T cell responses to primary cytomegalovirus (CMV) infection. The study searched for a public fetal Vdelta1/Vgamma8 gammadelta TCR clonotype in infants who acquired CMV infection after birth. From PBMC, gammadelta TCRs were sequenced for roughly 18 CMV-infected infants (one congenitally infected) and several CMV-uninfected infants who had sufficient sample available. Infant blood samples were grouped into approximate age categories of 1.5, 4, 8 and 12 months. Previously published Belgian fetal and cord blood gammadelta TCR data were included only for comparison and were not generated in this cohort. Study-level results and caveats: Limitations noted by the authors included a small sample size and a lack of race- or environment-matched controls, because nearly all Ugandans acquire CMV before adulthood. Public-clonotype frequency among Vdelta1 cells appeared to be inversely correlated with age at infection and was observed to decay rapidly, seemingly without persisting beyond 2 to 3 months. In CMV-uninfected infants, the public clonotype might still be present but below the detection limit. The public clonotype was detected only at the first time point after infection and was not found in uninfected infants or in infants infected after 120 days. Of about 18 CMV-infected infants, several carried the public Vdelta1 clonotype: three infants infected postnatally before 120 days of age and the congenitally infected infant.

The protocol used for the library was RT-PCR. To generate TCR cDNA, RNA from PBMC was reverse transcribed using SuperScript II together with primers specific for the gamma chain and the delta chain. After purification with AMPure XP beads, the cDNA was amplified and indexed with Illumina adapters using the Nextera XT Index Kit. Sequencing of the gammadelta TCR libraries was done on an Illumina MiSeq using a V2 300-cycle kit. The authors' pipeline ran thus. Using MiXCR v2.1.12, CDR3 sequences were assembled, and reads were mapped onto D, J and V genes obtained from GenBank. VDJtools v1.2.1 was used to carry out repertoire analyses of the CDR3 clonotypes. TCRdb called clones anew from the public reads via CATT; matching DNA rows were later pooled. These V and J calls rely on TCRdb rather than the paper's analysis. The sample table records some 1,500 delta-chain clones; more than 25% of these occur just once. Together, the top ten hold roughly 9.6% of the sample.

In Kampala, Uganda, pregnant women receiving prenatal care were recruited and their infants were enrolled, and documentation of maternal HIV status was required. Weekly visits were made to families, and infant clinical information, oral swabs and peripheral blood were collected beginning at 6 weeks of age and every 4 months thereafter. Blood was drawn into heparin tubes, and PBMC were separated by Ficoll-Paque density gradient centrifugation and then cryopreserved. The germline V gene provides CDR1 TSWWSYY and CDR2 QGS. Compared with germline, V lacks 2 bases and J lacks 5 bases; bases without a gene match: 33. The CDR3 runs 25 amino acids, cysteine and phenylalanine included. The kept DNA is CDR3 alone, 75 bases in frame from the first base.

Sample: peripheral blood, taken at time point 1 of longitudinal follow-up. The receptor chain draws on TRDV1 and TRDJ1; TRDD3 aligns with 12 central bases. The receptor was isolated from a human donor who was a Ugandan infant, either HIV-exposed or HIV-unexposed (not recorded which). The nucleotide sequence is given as TGTGCTCTTGGGGAAGGGACTTCCACCAACCGTCTCATACTGGGGGATACCTGGGGAGGGGATAAACTCATCTTT. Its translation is CALGEGTSTNRLILGDTWGGDKLIF.